This TCR beta chain was sequenced during a study of cytomegalovirus exposure and HLA in healthy donors. Study-wide background: Among roughly 180 million T cells, an earlier analysis found 117 million unique TCR beta sequences. Of 398 genotyped donors, approximately 84% clustered with self-reported Caucasian donors.

Donors were nominally healthy when sampled, though unrecorded immune exposures were likely. The PCR was carried out with 60 Vbeta primers and 13 Jbeta primers. Original data processing: A follow-up analysis tallied some 80 million unique TCR beta chains, some 11 million shared. Profiled with immunoSEQ multiplex PCR; TCRdb holds only in-frame clones, not every one. The DNA was the basis for D and trimming; V, J and clone size are from that table. The sample lists approximately 85,000 clones; 75% to 85% were seen once. The ends were cut back, 4 bases at V and 3 bases at J, with 18 bases in the middle. The CDR3 runs to 16 residues. CDR1 and CDR2 (germline): SGHRS, YFSETQ.

This TCR was recovered from a man aged 50 to 59 in good health and CMV-seropositive. The V call is TRBV5-1, the J call TRBJ2-3; D is perhaps TRBD2 (6 bases). Sequenced input: PBMCs. CDR3 amino acids: CASSGGTVYNTDTQYF. The CDR3 DNA reads TGCGCCAGCAGCGGAGGGACCGTGTATAATACAGATACGCAGTATTTT. Combining the CDR3 with reference TRBV5-1 and TRBJ2-3 gives the whole variable domain KAGVTQTPRYLIKTRGQQVTLSCSPISGHRSVSWYQQTPGQGLQFLFEYFSETQRNKGNFPGRFSGRQFSNSRSEMNVSTLELGDSALYLCASSGGTVYNTDTQYFGPGTRLTVL.